Listed below are T cell receptor beta chains from one sample, sequenced in a study of T and B cells in COVID-19 patients. One entry per CDR3 protein results from TCRdb running MiXCR on the multiplex PCR reads. Of 2,000 to 2,500 distinct CDR3 sequences listed, about 27% were seen once; the top ten hold more than 60%. The sequenced material came from blood. Receptors were obtained from a human donor with active COVID-19. CDR3s include the opening cysteine and the closing phenylalanine or tryptophan. D genes are given only for firm matches. For some rows the clone size is stated as once, few or many, or as a class when expanded; others skip it.

v_gene: TRBV5-5; abundance: -; j_gene: TRBJ2-7; d_gene: -; CDR3aa: CARSHGGAGYEQYF; CDR3nt: TGTGCCAGAAGCCACGGGGGCGCGGGGTACGAGCAGTACTTC
v_gene: TRBV6-5; abundance: many; j_gene: TRBJ2-5; d_gene: TRBD2; CDR3aa: CASSRTSTSETQYF; CDR3nt: TGTGCCAGCAGCCGGACTAGCACATCGGAGACCCAGTACTTC
v_gene: TRBV10-3; abundance: -; j_gene: TRBJ2-7; d_gene: -; CDR3aa: CATGRSSGEQYF; CDR3nt: TGTGCCACGGGGCGGTCCTCGGGCGAGCAGTACTTC
v_gene: TRBV19; abundance: medium-sized; j_gene: TRBJ2-7; d_gene: TRBD2; CDR3aa: CASSVSTSGLYEQYF; CDR3nt: TGTGCCAGTAGTGTTTCGACTAGCGGCCTCTACGAGCAGTACTTC
v_gene: TRBV4-2; abundance: -; j_gene: TRBJ2-3; d_gene: -; CDR3aa: CASSQDPAADTQYF; CDR3nt: TGTGCCAGCAGCCAAGATCCCGCGGCAGATACGCAGTATTTT
v_gene: TRBV19; abundance: -; j_gene: TRBJ2-1; d_gene: TRBD2; CDR3aa: CASGLAGNDNEQFF; CDR3nt: TGTGCCAGCGGACTAGCGGGGAATGACAATGAGCAGTTCTTC
v_gene: TRBV12-3/TRBV12-4; abundance: many; j_gene: TRBJ2-7; d_gene: TRBD2; CDR3aa: CASSLGAGGLYEQYF; CDR3nt: TGTGCCAGCAGTTTAGGTGCGGGAGGACTCTACGAGCAGTACTTC
v_gene: TRBV6-1; abundance: many; j_gene: TRBJ2-7; d_gene: TRBD1; CDR3aa: CASSEHRGPYEQYF; CDR3nt: TGTGCCAGCAGTGAGCACAGGGGACCCTACGAGCAGTACTTC
v_gene: TRBV5-5; abundance: few; j_gene: TRBJ1-6; d_gene: TRBD1; CDR3aa: CASSFGVAGGIYSPLHF; CDR3nt: TGTGCCAGCAGCTTCGGGGTGGCAGGGGGCATATATTCACCCCTCCACTTT
v_gene: TRBV7-2; abundance: few; j_gene: TRBJ2-3; d_gene: -; CDR3aa: CASSLSLGHTDTQYF; CDR3nt: TGTGCCAGCAGCTTATCACTTGGCCACACAGATACGCAGTATTTT
v_gene: TRBV10-3; abundance: -; j_gene: TRBJ2-1; d_gene: TRBD2; CDR3aa: CAISELAGHNEQFF; CDR3nt: TGTGCCATCAGTGAACTAGCGGGGCACAATGAGCAGTTCTTC
v_gene: TRBV5-3; abundance: -; j_gene: TRBJ2-7; d_gene: -; CDR3aa: CASTRGAYEQYF; CDR3nt: TGTGCCAGCACGAGGGGGGCCTACGAGCAGTACTTC
v_gene: TRBV6-5; abundance: many; j_gene: TRBJ1-4; d_gene: -; CDR3aa: CASSYLGGSEKLFF; CDR3nt: TGTGCCAGCAGTTACTTGGGGGGGTCTGAAAAACTGTTTTTT
v_gene: TRBV20-1; abundance: -; j_gene: TRBJ2-3; d_gene: -; CDR3aa: CSASNRDLRSYTQYF; CDR3nt: TGCAGTGCTTCCAACCGGGACTTGCGTTCGTATACGCAGTATTTT
v_gene: TRBV5-6; abundance: -; j_gene: TRBJ2-7; d_gene: TRBD2; CDR3aa: CASSLVGGMRDEQYF; CDR3nt: TGTGCCAGCAGCTTGGTGGGGGGGATGCGGGACGAGCAGTACTTC
v_gene: TRBV7-9; abundance: -; j_gene: TRBJ2-1; d_gene: TRBD1; CDR3aa: CASRPRDRDNEQFF; CDR3nt: TGTGCCAGCAGACCCCGGGACAGGGACAATGAGCAGTTCTTC
v_gene: TRBV6-1; abundance: medium-sized; j_gene: TRBJ2-6; d_gene: TRBD1; CDR3aa: CASIPGQGWSGANVLTF; CDR3nt: TGTGCCAGCATCCCTGGACAGGGCTGGTCTGGGGCCAACGTCCTGACTTTC
v_gene: TRBV7-2; abundance: -; j_gene: TRBJ2-2; d_gene: -; CDR3aa: CASSKQGDTGELFF; CDR3nt: TGTGCCAGCAGCAAACAGGGTGACACCGGGGAGCTGTTTTTT
v_gene: TRBV30; abundance: medium-sized; j_gene: TRBJ1-2; d_gene: -; CDR3aa: CAWDDGFNYGYTF; CDR3nt: TGTGCCTGGGACGACGGATTTAACTATGGCTACACCTTC
v_gene: TRBV6-2/TRBV6-3; abundance: medium-sized; j_gene: TRBJ2-1; d_gene: -; CDR3aa: CASGIRSSYNEQFF; CDR3nt: TGTGCCAGCGGCATACGGAGCTCCTACAATGAGCAGTTCTTC
v_gene: TRBV27; abundance: -; j_gene: TRBJ2-7; d_gene: TRBD2; CDR3aa: CASSPGGLAVSYEQYF; CDR3nt: TGTGCCAGCTCTCCGGGAGGACTAGCGGTCTCCTACGAGCAGTACTTC
v_gene: TRBV7-9; abundance: -; j_gene: TRBJ2-3; d_gene: -; CDR3aa: CASSPQADPGDTQYF; CDR3nt: TGTGCCAGCAGCCCACAAGCGGACCCAGGAGATACGCAGTATTTT
v_gene: TRBV19; abundance: medium-sized; j_gene: TRBJ1-1; d_gene: -; CDR3aa: CASSGSVSAFF; CDR3nt: TGTGCCAGTAGTGGAAGCGTCTCAGCTTTCTTT
v_gene: TRBV7-6; abundance: -; j_gene: TRBJ2-7; d_gene: TRBD1; CDR3aa: CASSPPGTGIHEQYF; CDR3nt: TGTGCCAGCAGCCCACCCGGGACAGGGATCCACGAGCAGTACTTC
v_gene: TRBV27; abundance: -; j_gene: TRBJ1-5; d_gene: -; CDR3aa: CASSPLGRNQPQHF; CDR3nt: TGTGCCAGCAGCCCTCTGGGGAGAAATCAGCCCCAGCATTTT
v_gene: TRBV5-8; abundance: few; j_gene: TRBJ2-3; d_gene: TRBD1; CDR3aa: CASSVDRGRLTDTQYF; CDR3nt: TGTGCCAGCAGCGTCGACAGGGGGCGCCTGACAGATACGCAGTATTTT
v_gene: TRBV19; abundance: medium-sized; j_gene: TRBJ2-3; d_gene: TRBD1; CDR3aa: CASIGLGQTNHTQYF; CDR3nt: TGTGCCAGTATAGGTTTGGGACAGACTAATCATACGCAGTATTTT
v_gene: TRBV4-3; abundance: -; j_gene: TRBJ2-2; d_gene: TRBD2; CDR3aa: CASSQDPTSGRNTGELFF; CDR3nt: TGCGCCAGCAGCCAAGATCCTACTAGCGGGAGGAACACCGGGGAGCTGTTTTTT
v_gene: TRBV20-1; abundance: few; j_gene: TRBJ2-2; d_gene: -; CDR3aa: CSARDMPGVLTGELFF; CDR3nt: TGCAGTGCTAGAGATATGCCAGGGGTTTTAACCGGGGAGCTGTTTTTT
v_gene: TRBV7-2; abundance: -; j_gene: TRBJ2-5; d_gene: -; CDR3aa: CASSPRGQAGYQETQYF; CDR3nt: TGTGCCAGCAGCCCCCGGGGGCAGGCCGGGTACCAAGAGACCCAGTACTTC
v_gene: TRBV6-1; abundance: -; j_gene: TRBJ2-7; d_gene: -; CDR3aa: CASSESLAPYEQYF; CDR3nt: TGTGCCAGCAGTGAAAGCCTAGCGCCCTACGAGCAGTACTTC
v_gene: TRBV5-6; abundance: medium-sized; j_gene: TRBJ2-7; d_gene: -; CDR3aa: CASSLSSYEQYF; CDR3nt: TGTGCCAGCAGCCTGAGTTCCTACGAGCAGTACTTC
v_gene: TRBV6-2/TRBV6-3; abundance: few; j_gene: TRBJ2-7; d_gene: -; CDR3aa: CASSYLGLPYEQYF; CDR3nt: TGTGCCAGCAGTTACCTAGGACTGCCTTACGAGCAGTACTTC